This T cell receptor (beta chain) is drawn from a study of T cell responses to AZD1222 COVID-19 vaccine. Across the study: Researchers grouped second doses given at about 4 or about 12 weeks into one pool.

Repertoires were generated with immunoSEQ multiplex PCR, while TCRdb's copy carries only in-frame clones and drops some. This sample has 150,000 to 200,000 clones, with almost 95% found just once. Germline V gene data show CDR1 as SNHLY and CDR2 as FYNNEI. The CDR3 is 14 amino acids. The ends lost 3 bases at V and 9 bases at J; junction bases unmatched: 6. General study points: Repertoires were sampled only after the peak T cell response. Of spike-specific TCRs, nearly half reportedly target regions left unmutated in variants.

With respect to this clone: Antigen unknown.

The TCR originated in an adult in good health. This sequence joins TRBV2 and TRBJ2-7, with TRBD2 identical over 12 bases. The sequencing here drew on peripheral blood, taken on day 0 of AZD1222 vaccination. The chain's CDR3 is CASSDRLAGAGQYF. CDR3 sequence (DNA): TGTGCCAGCAGTGATCGACTAGCGGGAGCTGGGCAGTACTTC. Filled out from reference TRBV2 and TRBJ2-7, the complete variable domain reads EPEVTQTPSHQVTQMGQEVILRCVPISNHLYFYWYRQILGQKVEFLVSFYNNEISEKSEIFDDQFSVERPDGSNFTLKIRSTKLEDSAMYFCASSDRLAGAGQYFGPGTRLTVT.